The T cell receptor beta chain described here comes from a study of OX40 agonist ivuxolimab in advanced cancers. Turning to the overall study: Ivuxolimab was a fully human IgG2 agonistic monoclonal antibody targeting the costimulatory receptor OX40 (CD134). Intravenous ivuxolimab was administered to patients every 2 weeks at six dose levels: 0.01, 0.1, 0.3, 1.5, 3 and 10 mg/kg. The paper reports the monotherapy dose-escalation portion (N of about 54 patients) of the phase I ivuxolimab trial. Peripheral TCRbeta sequencing was intended to test whether TCR sequence diversity was altered and clonal T-cell expansion was caused by ivuxolimab. Patients were allowed to have had prior anti-PD-1, anti-PD-L1 or anti-CTLA-4 therapy, and approximately 40% of the dose-escalation patients had been treated with checkpoint inhibitors. Among the approximately 54 dose-escalation patients, some 20 had hepatocellular carcinoma, approximately 15 melanoma, 9 renal cell carcinoma and 9 head and neck cancer. Three dose-escalation patients achieved partial responses, one with hepatocellular carcinoma and two with cutaneous melanoma. The dose-escalation cohort was roughly 83% male with a mean age of approximately 60 years, ranging from roughly 20 to 85.

Per the germline V gene (reference sequence), SEHNR is the CDR1 and FQNEAQ is the CDR2. Inclusive of the bounding cysteine and phenylalanine, the CDR3 is 16 residues long. The CDR3 DNA has 48 bases and is translated from base 1. The V end gives up 0 bases and the J end 8 bases, leaving 10 bases in the junction not matched to a gene. Genomic DNA was isolated from the sorted cells so that the TCRbeta CDR3 region could be sequenced. TCRbeta CDR3 regions were sequenced using the immunoSEQ Assay. TCRdb holds this immuneACCESS table with in-frame rearrangements only. Some clones are missing; in checked studies, unresolved V genes explain under half, and the rest has no known cause. The sample table shows tens of thousands of clones, and more than 90% are seen once. The ten largest account for 0.55% to 0.8% of the sample. In its sample, this clone was seen once. Its specific antigen is unknown. No base quality values were provided; no much bigger clone lies one nucleotide off.

The trial excluded patients who had a history of autoimmune disease or were on systemic immunosuppression. Peripheral blood for TCR sequencing was collected from all dose cohorts at baseline, on cycle 4 day 1, and on cycle 7 day 1. The samples were taken from a phase I, first-in-human, multicenter, open-label dose-escalation trial of ivuxolimab. The trial enrolled adults with locally advanced or metastatic head and neck squamous cell, hepatocellular, melanoma or renal cell carcinoma. Before TCR sequencing, CD4+ T cells and CD8+ T cells were sorted from peripheral blood as separate populations. On the study overall, not on this receptor specifically: Which antigens the clonally expanded peripheral T cells were specific for was not determined. At doses of 0.1 to 3.0 mg/kg, clonal expansion of both CD4+ and CD8+ blood T cells was observed from baseline to week 6. After ivuxolimab, expanded clones were on average more numerous among CD8+ T cells than among CD4+ T cells. In the 0.1-3.0 mg/kg groups, partial responders had among the lowest normalized peripheral clonal expansion, particularly in CD8+ T cells. Low levels of normalized T-cell clonal expansion were also shown by some nonresponding patients.

The rearrangement joined TRBV7-9 to TRBJ1-2; 9 bases in the middle match TRBD1. The material sequenced was CD4+ or CD8+ T cells sorted from blood, taken in a trial of the OX40 agonist ivuxolimab. The clonotype comes from an adult with an advanced solid tumor such as melanoma, head and neck, liver or kidney cancer. The CDR3 protein: CASSLALPGQGGGYTF. The DNA reads TGTGCCAGCAGCTTAGCCCTACCGGGACAGGGAGGCGGCTACACCTTC. Outside the CDR3, residues come from the reference TRBV7-9 and TRBJ1-2 proteins, so the full variable domain is: DTGVSQNPRHKITKRGQNVTFRCDPISEHNRLYWYRQTLGQGPEFLTYFQNEAQLEKSRLLSDRFSAERPKGSFSTLEIQRTEQGDSAMYLCASSLALPGQGGGYTFGSGTRLTVV.